Listed here are 24 T cell receptor beta chains from one sample, sequenced in a study of blood T cell repertoires in COVID-19. Data came from immunoSEQ multiplex PCR; TCRdb stores just in-frame clones and leaves some out. The sample yields approximately 300,000 clones, under 95% seen once. The sequenced sample consisted of PBMCs or T cells enriched from blood (not recorded which). Receptors were obtained from a woman aged 25 to 39 who had recovered from COVID-19.

The chain recombines TRBV5-6 with TRBJ2-3, with D perhaps TRBD1 (6 bases). V gave up 1 base and J gave up 7 bases, with 10 bases separating them. The germline gives CDR1 SGHDT, CDR2 YYEEEE. This CDR3 is 13 amino acids long. As DNA, the CDR3 is TGTGCCAGCAGCTTGAGGGGGTGGTATACGCAGTATTTT. The encoded protein is CASSLRGWYTQYF.

V usage is TRBV29-1 and J usage is TRBJ2-1, with TRBD2 matching 7 bases. This CDR3 spans 12 amino acids. The germline CDR1 and CDR2 sequences are SQVTM and ANQGSEA. V was pared by 4 bases and J by 7 bases, with 4 bases of the junction left unmatched. The CDR3 DNA is TGCAGCGTTGGGCGGGAGAGAAATGAGCAGTTCTTC. Amino acid sequence: CSVGRERNEQFF.

DNA for the CDR3: TGTGCCAGCAGTCCGCCGGGACAGGGAGGCTACGAGCAGTACTTC. This sequence encodes CASSPPGQGGYEQYF. The J gene is TRBJ2-7, the V gene TRBV2; 9 bases line up with TRBD1. Germline V gene data show CDR1 as SNHLY and CDR2 as FYNNEI. The length of the CDR3 is 15 residues. V lost 5 bases, J lost 3 bases, and 8 bases stayed unmatched.

The chain carries TRBV4-3 and TRBJ1-2; D is possibly TRBD1 (6 bases). Germline V lookup: CDR1 LGHNA, CDR2 YSLEER. V was shortened by 0 bases and J by 2 bases, with 10 bases between the two germline ends. The CDR3 runs 15 residues. CDR3 amino acids: CASSQDFQGNYGYTF. The CDR3 nucleotides read TGCGCCAGCAGCCAAGATTTCCAGGGGAACTATGGCTACACCTTC.

The chain carries TRBV5-5 and TRBJ1-1; no definite D call. The CDR3 is 13 amino acids. The V gene's germline CDR1 is SGHKS and CDR2 YYEKEE (reference sequence). The germline V and J ends were trimmed by 4 bases and 1 base, with 8 bases remaining between them. CDR3 amino acids: CASSGQPNTEAFF. CDR3 DNA: TGTGCCAGCAGCGGGCAGCCGAACACTGAAGCTTTCTTT.

The chain is built from TRBV24-1 and TRBJ1-3, with TRBD1 matching over 7 bases. Germline CDR1 is KGHDR and CDR2 is SFDVKD. The CDR3 is 17 amino acids. V gave up 4 bases and J gave up 2 bases; unmatched junction bases: 10. The CDR3 DNA sequence: TGTGCCACCAGTGACACCGGGACAGACGGTACTGGAAACACCATATATTTT. Translated, it gives CATSDTGTDGTGNTIYF.

The chain recombines TRBV13 with TRBJ2-4; D is uncertain. Between the trimmed V and J ends, which lost 8 bases and 8 bases, there was a span of 16 bases. This CDR3 contains 13 residues. From germline, CDR1 is PRHDT and CDR2 FYEKMQ (reference sequence). CDR3 sequence: CASSSFPSDIQYF. CDR3 bases: TGTGCCAGCTCTTCGTTTCCGTCCGACATTCAGTACTTC.

The chain recombines TRBV29-1 with TRBJ1-1; maybe TRBD1 (6 bases). CDR1 is SQVTM, CDR2 ANQGSEA, per germline. This CDR3 has 10 residues. Trimming took 6 bases from V and 7 from J, leaving 9 bases between them. CDR3: CSVLQGEAFF. For the CDR3, the DNA is TGCAGCGTCCTACAGGGTGAAGCTTTCTTT. The whole variable domain, remainder taken from reference TRBV29-1 and TRBJ1-1, is SAVISQKPSRDICQRGTSLTIQCQVDSQVTMMFWYRQQPGQSLTLIATANQGSEATYESGFVIDKFPISRPNLTFSTLTVSNMSPEDSSIYLCSVLQGEAFFGQGTRLTVV.

The chain carries TRBV19 and TRBJ1-5; D might be TRBD1 (6 bases). V lost 2 bases to trimming and J lost 7 bases, with 15 bases between them. There are 15 residues in the CDR3. Germline V gene data show CDR1 as LNHDA and CDR2 as SQIVND (reference sequence). The DNA of the CDR3 is TGTGCCAGTAGTATACCTCTACAGGGCGGGCAGCCCCAGCATTTT. Translation: CASSIPLQGGQPQHF. Using reference TRBV19 and TRBJ1-5 for the parts outside the CDR3, the full variable domain is DGGITQSPKYLFRKEGQNVTLSCEQNLNHDAMYWYRQDPGQGLRLIYYSQIVNDFQKGDIAEGYSVSREKKESFPLTVTSAQKNPTAFYLCASSIPLQGGQPQHFGDGTRLSIL.

The rearrangement links TRBV2 to TRBJ1-2; tentatively, D is TRBD1 (6 bases). The CDR3 is 13 residues long. The ends were cut back, 5 bases at V and 8 bases at J, with 15 bases in the middle. CDR1 is SNHLY and CDR2 is FYNNEI in the germline V gene. Here the CDR3 reads CASSFGEGTGYTF. CDR3 DNA: TGTGCCAGCAGTTTCGGGGAGGGGACAGGCTACACCTTC.

A single count supports this clone. The rearrangement joins TRBV3-1 (or the pseudogene TRBV3-2) to TRBJ1-3; TRBD1 is a possible D gene (6 bases). The CDR3 contains 17 residues. V was shortened by 0 bases and J by 3 bases, with 15 bases between the two germline ends. Germline-derived CDR1 and CDR2 are LGHDT and YNNKEL (reference sequence). This CDR3 is CASSQDSGGRRGNTIYF. As DNA, the CDR3 is TGTGCCAGCAGCCAAGATAGCGGGGGGCGTCGTGGAAACACCATATATTTT.

The rearrangement uses TRBV7-3 and TRBJ1-2; tentative D call: TRBD1 (5 bases). The germline CDR1 and CDR2 sequences are SGHTA and FQGTGA. The CDR3 is 14 amino acids. V lost 0 bases to trimming and J lost 8 bases, with 13 bases between them. CDR3 sequence (DNA): TGTGCCAGCAGCTTAACGCCAGGGCACTGGGGCTACACCTTC. Its protein product is CASSLTPGHWGYTF.

The chain recombines TRBV25-1 with TRBJ1-6, with 7 positions matching TRBD1. After removal of 7 bases from V and 10 bases from J, the junction contained 4 bases not matched to a gene. The CDR3 has 12 residues. From germline, CDR1 is MGHDK and CDR2 SYGVNS. The CDR3 protein is CASTQGDSPLHF. CDR3 in DNA: TGTGCCAGCACGCAGGGGGACTCACCCCTCCACTTT.

The rearrangement uses TRBV21-1 and TRBJ2-1; the D call of TRBD1 is as the table states it, not checked on the DNA. TRBV21-1 has pseudogene status. The CDR3 has 14 amino acids. The CDR3 DNA reads TGTGCCAGCAGCAAAGGAGGCAGGGTGGATGAGCAGTTCTTC. Its protein is CASSKGGRVDEQFF.

The chain links TRBV2 to TRBJ2-1, with 7 bases fitting TRBD2. The CDR3 runs 15 residues. Trimming removed 3 bases from V and 3 bases from J; junction bases left unmatched: 5. Germline CDR1 SNHLY, CDR2 FYNNEI. CDR3 region: CASSEGLAVYNEQFF. CDR3 nucleotide sequence: TGTGCCAGCAGTGAGGGGCTAGCGGTCTACAATGAGCAGTTCTTC.

V and J are TRBV18 and TRBJ1-2, with D possibly TRBD1 on 6 matching bases. This CDR3 comprises 15 residues. Trimming pared 6 bases from V and 4 bases from J, leaving 18 bases between. The germline CDR1 and CDR2 sequences are KGHSH and LQKENI. For the CDR3, the DNA is TGTGCCAGCTCTCTACCACGGACAGCACCCTATGGCTACACCTTC. Translating it yields CASSLPRTAPYGYTF.

This chain joins TRBV5-4 and TRBJ2-3, with 8 bases aligning to TRBD2. Germline V CDR1 and CDR2: SGHNT, YYREEE (reference sequence). CDR3 size: 16 residues. V dropped 10 bases and J dropped 1; count of bases not matched to a gene: 14. Written as DNA, the CDR3 is TGTGCCGTTCCTATAGCGGGGAGTTTGGGCACAGATACGCAGTATTTT. Translating it yields CAVPIAGSLGTDTQYF. Using reference TRBV5-4 and TRBJ2-3 for the parts outside the CDR3, the full variable domain is ETGVTQSPTHLIKTRGQQVTLRCSSQSGHNTVSWYQQALGQGPQFIFQYYREEENGRGNFPPRFSGLQFPNYSSELNVNALELDDSALYLCAVPIAGSLGTDTQYFGPGTRLTVL.

The V call is TRBV5-4, the J call TRBJ2-5; 7 nucleotides match TRBD2. V gave up 4 bases and J gave up 2 bases; unmatched junction bases: 5. Germline V gene data show CDR1 as SGHNT and CDR2 as YYREEE (reference sequence). This CDR3 region has 14 residues. The CDR3 DNA reads TGTGCCAGCAGCGATAAGCGGGGTCAAGAGACCCAGTACTTC. Protein product: CASSDKRGQETQYF.

This chain joins TRBV2 and TRBJ2-7; the D gene is possibly TRBD1 (6 bases). The V end lost 7 bases, the J end lost 2 bases, and 12 bases lay between the germline ends. The CDR3 is 13 amino acids. Germline V gene data show CDR1 as SNHLY and CDR2 as FYNNEI. The CDR3 region has the DNA TGTGCCAGCACCCGACAGGAAACCTACGAGCAGTACTTC. Encoded protein: CASTRQETYEQYF.

The chain couples TRBV29-1 to TRBJ1-1, with 8 positions matching TRBD1. The length of the CDR3 is 16 residues. CDR1 is SQVTM, CDR2 ANQGSEA, per germline. V lost 3 bases and J lost 3; bases outside the gene matches: 12. The CDR3 loop is CSVEGAGTGTYTEAFF. The CDR3 DNA follows: TGCAGCGTTGAGGGCGCAGGGACAGGAACATACACTGAAGCTTTCTTT.

J is TRBJ2-7 and V is TRBV3-1 (or the pseudogene TRBV3-2); 9 bases are a match to TRBD1. Germline assignment: CDR1 LGHDT and CDR2 YNNKEL (reference sequence). The CDR3 loop spans 14 amino acids. The V gene end was trimmed by 4 bases and the J gene end by 5 bases; junction bases not matched to a gene: 6. CDR3 sequence reads: CASSRDRVVDEQYF. The CDR3 DNA sequence: TGTGCCAGCAGCCGGGACAGGGTGGTCGACGAGCAGTACTTC.

The chain has TRBV7-2 and TRBJ2-4; the D gene is possibly TRBD1 (5 bases). CDR3 size: 14 residues. V lost 3 bases, J lost 10 bases, and 16 bases lay in between. Germline V gene lookup returns CDR1 SGHTA and CDR2 FQGNSA. The CDR3 coding sequence is TGTGCCAGCAGCTTTTACTCCGACGCAGGGATTCAGTACTTC. This encodes CASSFYSDAGIQYF. The whole variable domain, remainder taken from reference TRBV7-2 and TRBJ2-4, is GAGVSQSPSNKVTEKGKDVELRCDPISGHTALYWYRQSLGQGLEFLIYFQGNSAPDKSGLPSDRFSAERTGGSVSTLTIQRTQQEDSAVYLCASSFYSDAGIQYFGAGTRLSVL.

CDR3 sequence reads: CASSLRQGTQPQHF. DNA of the CDR3: TGTGCCAGCAGTTTGAGGCAGGGAACTCAGCCCCAGCATTTT. V is TRBV27 and J is TRBJ1-5, with D perhaps TRBD1 (5 bases). Germline lookup yields CDR1 MNHEY and CDR2 SMNVEV (reference sequence). The CDR3 length is 14 residues. Trimming left V 3 bases short and J 6 bases short, with 12 bases between.

This clone was seen a single time. CDR3 in DNA: TGTGCCACCAGTGATGGACTAGCGGGAGGGCCTAGGGCAGATACGCAGTATTTT. This encodes CATSDGLAGGPRADTQYF. The J gene is TRBJ2-3, the V gene TRBV24-1, with 15 bases identical to TRBD2. Germline V gives CDR1 KGHDR, CDR2 SFDVKD. This CDR3 comprises 18 residues. J lost 4 bases, V lost 3 bases, and 7 bases had no gene match.